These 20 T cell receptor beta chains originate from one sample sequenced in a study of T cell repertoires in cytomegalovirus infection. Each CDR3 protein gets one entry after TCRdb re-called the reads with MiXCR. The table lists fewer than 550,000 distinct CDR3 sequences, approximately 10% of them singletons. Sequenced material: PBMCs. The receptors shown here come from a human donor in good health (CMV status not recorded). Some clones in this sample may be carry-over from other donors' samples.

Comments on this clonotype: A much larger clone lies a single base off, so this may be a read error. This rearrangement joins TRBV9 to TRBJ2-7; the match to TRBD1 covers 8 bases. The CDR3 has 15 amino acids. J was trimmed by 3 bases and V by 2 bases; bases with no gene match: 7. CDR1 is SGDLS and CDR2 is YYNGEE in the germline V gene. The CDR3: CASSVYEQGDYEQYF. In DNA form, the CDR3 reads TGTGCCAGCAGCGTCTACGAACAGGGGGACTACGAGCAGTACTTC.

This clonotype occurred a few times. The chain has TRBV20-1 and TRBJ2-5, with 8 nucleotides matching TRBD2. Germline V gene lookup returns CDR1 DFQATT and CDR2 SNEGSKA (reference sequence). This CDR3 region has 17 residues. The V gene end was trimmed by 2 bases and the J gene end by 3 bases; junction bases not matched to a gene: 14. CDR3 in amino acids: CSARPGLLAGSKETQYF. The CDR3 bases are TGCAGTGCTAGACCCGGACTGCTAGCGGGTTCTAAAGAGACCCAGTACTTC.

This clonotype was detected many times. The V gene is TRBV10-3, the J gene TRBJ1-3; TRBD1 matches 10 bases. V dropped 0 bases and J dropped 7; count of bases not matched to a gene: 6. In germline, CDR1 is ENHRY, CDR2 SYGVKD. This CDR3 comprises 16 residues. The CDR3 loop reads CAISESAGTGENTIYF. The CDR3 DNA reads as TGTGCCATCAGTGAGTCCGCCGGGACAGGGGAGAACACCATATATTTT.

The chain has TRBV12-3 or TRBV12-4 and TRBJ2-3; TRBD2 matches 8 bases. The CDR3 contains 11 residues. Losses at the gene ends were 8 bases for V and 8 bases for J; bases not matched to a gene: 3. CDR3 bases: TGTGCCAGCCCCGGGGGGGGTACGCAGTATTTT. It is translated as CASPGGGTQYF.

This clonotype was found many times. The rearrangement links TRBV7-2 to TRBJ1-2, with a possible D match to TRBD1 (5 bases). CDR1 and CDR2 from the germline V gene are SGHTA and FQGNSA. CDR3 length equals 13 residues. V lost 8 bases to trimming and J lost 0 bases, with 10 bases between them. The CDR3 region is CASDGDANYGYTF. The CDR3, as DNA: TGTGCCAGCGACGGGGACGCTAACTATGGCTACACCTTC.

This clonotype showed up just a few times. CDR3 DNA: TGTGCCAGCAGCTTAGGGCAGATCGTCGATACGCAGTATTTT. Translation gives CASSLGQIVDTQYF. This sequence joins TRBV7-9 and TRBJ2-3, with D unresolved. Trimming shortened V by 1 base and J by 6 bases, and 11 bases separated the two germline ends. Per germline, CDR1 SEHNR and CDR2 FQNEAQ (reference sequence). CDR3 length: 14 amino acids.

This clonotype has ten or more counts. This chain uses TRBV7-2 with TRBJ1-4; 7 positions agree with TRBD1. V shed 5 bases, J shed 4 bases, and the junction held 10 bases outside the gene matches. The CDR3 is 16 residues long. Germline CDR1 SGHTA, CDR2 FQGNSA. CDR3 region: CASSQGDQAINEKLFF. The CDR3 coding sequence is TGTGCCAGCAGCCAGGGGGACCAGGCGATTAATGAAAAACTGTTTTTT.

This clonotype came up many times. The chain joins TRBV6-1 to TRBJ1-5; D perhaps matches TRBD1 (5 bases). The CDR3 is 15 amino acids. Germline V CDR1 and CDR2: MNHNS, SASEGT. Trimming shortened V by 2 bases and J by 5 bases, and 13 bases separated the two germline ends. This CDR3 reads CASSERGWADQPQHF. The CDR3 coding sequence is TGTGCCAGCAGTGAAAGGGGTTGGGCGGATCAGCCCCAGCATTTT.

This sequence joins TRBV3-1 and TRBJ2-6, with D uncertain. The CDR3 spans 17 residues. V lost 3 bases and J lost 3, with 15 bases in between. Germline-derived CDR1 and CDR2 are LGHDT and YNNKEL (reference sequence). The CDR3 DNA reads TGTGCCAGCAGCCATTCACGGTGGGCAGGTGGGGCCAACGTCCTGACTTTC. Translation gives CASSHSRWAGGANVLTF. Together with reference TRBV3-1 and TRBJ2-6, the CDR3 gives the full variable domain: DTAVSQTPKYLVTQMGNDKSIKCEQNLGHDTMYWYKQDSKKFLKIMFSYNNKELIINETVPNRFSPKSPDKAHLNLHINSLELGDSAVYFCASSHSRWAGGANVLTFGAGSRLTVL.

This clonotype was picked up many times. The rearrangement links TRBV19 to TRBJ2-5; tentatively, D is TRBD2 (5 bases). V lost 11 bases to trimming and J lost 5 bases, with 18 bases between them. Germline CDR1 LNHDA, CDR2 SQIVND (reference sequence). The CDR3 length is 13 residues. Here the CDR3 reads CASGFRGAETQYF. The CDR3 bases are TGTGCCTCCGGTTTCCGGGGAGCGGAGACCCAGTACTTC.

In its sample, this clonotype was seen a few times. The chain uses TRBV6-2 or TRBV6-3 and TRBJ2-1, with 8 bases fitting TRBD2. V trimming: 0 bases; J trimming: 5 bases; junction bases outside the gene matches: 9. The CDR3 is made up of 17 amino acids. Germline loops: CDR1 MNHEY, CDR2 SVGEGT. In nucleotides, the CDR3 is TGTGCCAGCAGTTACTCCTCTGTGACGGGGGGGGACAATGAGCAGTTCTTC. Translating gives CASSYSSVTGGDNEQFF.

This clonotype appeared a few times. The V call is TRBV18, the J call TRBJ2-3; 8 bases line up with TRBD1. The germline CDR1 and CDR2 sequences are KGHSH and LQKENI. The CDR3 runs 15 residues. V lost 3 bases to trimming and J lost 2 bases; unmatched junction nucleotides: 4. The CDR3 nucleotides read TGTGCCAGCTCACCCCCGACAGGGGCCACAGATACGCAGTATTTT. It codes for CASSPPTGATDTQYF.

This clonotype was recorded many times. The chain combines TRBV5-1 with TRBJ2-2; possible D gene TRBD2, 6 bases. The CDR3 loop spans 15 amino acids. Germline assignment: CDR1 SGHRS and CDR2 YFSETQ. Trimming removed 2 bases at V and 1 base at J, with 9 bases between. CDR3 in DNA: TGCGCCAGCAGCTTCGGCGGGATGAACACCGGGGAGCTGTTTTTT. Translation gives CASSFGGMNTGELFF.

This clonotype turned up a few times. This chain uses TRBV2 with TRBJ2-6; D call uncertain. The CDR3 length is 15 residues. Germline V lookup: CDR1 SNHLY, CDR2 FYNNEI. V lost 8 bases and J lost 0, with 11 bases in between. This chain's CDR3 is CASPIGSSGANVLTF. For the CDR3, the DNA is TGTGCCAGCCCTATCGGGTCCTCTGGGGCCAACGTCCTGACTTTC.

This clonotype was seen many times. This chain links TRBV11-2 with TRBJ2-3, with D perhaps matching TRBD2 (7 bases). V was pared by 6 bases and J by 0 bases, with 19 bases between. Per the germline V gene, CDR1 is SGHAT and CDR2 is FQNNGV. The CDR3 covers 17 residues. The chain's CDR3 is CASRSWGGRPSTDTQYF. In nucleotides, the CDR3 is TGTGCCAGCAGGTCCTGGGGGGGGCGACCAAGCACAGATACGCAGTATTTT.

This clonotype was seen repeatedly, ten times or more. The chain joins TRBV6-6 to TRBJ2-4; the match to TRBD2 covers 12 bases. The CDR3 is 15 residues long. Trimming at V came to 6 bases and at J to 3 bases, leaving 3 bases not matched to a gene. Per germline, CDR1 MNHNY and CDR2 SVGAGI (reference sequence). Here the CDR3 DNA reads TGTGCCAGCAGCTTGACTAGCGGGAGCAAAAACATTCAGTACTTC. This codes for CASSLTSGSKNIQYF.

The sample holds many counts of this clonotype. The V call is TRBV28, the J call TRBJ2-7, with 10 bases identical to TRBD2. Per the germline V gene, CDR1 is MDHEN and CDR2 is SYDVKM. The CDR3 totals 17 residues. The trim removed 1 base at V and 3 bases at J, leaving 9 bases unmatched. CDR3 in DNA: TGTGCCAGCAGTTTATCCACTCAAACTAGCGGGGACTACGAGCAGTACTTC. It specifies CASSLSTQTSGDYEQYF.

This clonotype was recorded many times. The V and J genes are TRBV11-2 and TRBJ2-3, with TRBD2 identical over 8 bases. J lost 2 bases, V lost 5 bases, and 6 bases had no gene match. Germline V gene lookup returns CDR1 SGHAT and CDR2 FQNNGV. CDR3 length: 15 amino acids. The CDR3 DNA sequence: TGTGCCAGCAGCCGGAGCGGGGGACTCACAGATACGCAGTATTTT. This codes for CASSRSGGLTDTQYF.

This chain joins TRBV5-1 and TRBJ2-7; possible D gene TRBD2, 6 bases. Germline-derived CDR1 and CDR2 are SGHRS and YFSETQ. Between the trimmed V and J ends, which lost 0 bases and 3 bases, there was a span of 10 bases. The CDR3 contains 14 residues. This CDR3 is CASSLVGEVYEQYF. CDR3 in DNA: TGCGCCAGCAGCTTGGTAGGGGAGGTCTACGAGCAGTACTTC.

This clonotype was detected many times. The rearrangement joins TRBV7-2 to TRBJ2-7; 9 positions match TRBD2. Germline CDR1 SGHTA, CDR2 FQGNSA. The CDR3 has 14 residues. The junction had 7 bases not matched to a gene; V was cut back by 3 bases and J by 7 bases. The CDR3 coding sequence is TGTGCCAGCAGCTTTGCGGGAGGGACTCGGGAGCAGTACTTC. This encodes CASSFAGGTREQYF.